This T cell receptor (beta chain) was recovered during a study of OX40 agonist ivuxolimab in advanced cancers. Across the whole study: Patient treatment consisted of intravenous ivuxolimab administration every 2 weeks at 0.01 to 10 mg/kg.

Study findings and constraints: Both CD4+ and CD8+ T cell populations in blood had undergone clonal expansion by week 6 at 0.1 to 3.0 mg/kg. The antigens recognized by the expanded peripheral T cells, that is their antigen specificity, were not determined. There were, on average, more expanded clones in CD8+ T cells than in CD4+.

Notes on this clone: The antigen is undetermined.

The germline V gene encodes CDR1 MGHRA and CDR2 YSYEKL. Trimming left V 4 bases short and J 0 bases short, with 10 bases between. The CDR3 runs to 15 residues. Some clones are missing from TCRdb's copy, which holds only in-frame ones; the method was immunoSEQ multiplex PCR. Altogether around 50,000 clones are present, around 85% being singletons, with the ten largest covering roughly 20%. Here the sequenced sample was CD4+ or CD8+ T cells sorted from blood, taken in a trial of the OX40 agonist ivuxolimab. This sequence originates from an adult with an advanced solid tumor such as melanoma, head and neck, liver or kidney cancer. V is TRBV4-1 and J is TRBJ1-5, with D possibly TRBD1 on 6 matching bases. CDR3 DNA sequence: TGCGCCAGCAGCCGCCCGGACAGTAGCAATCAGCCCCAGCATTTT. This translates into CASSRPDSSNQPQHF.